Listed below are T cell receptor beta chains from one sample, sequenced in a study of T-cell reconstitution after alpha-beta-depleted transplantation in children. MiXCR, run by TCRdb on the PCR reads, gives a single entry per CDR3 protein. The sample holds about 610,000 distinct CDR3 sequences, approximately 10% seen once. Sequencing was performed on PBMCs from the stem cell graft donor, taken from the stem cell graft. These TCRs come from a human donor who donated a stem cell graft to a child with acute myeloid leukemia. The CDR3 runs from the conserved cysteine through the conserved F or W. D genes are given only for firm matches. Clone size is shown for a subset of rows, as once, few, many or a class of expanded clone.

size | D | J | V | DNA | CDR3
- | TRBD1 | TRBJ2-2 | TRBV9 | TGCGCCAGCAGCGTAGAAGGGACAGGGACCACCGGGGAGCTGTTTTTT | CASSVEGTGTTGELFF
- | - | TRBJ2-1 | TRBV20-1 | TGCAGTGCTAGAGATCGCCAGGTTTACAATGAGCAGTTCTTC | CSARDRQVYNEQFF
few | - | TRBJ2-1 | TRBV5-8 | TGTGCCAGCAGCTTGGAGGAGTTCTCCTACAATGAGCAGTTCTTC | CASSLEEFSYNEQFF
few | - | TRBJ2-1 | TRBV7-3 | TGTGCCAGCAGCTTAAGCCAAGACTACAATGAGCAGTTCTTC | CASSLSQDYNEQFF
- | TRBD1 | TRBJ1-5 | TRBV30 | TGTGCCTGGAGTGGACAGGGGGCCGCCCAGCCCCAGCATTTT | CAWSGQGAAQPQHF
few | TRBD1 | TRBJ2-2 | TRBV30 | TGTGCCTGGAGTGCCGGGACAGGCTCCCCCGGGGAGCTGTTTTTT | CAWSAGTGSPGELFF
many | TRBD2 | TRBJ2-1 | TRBV20-1 | TGCAGTGCTAGAGTCCTAGCGGGGCCTCACAATGAGCAGTTCTTC | CSARVLAGPHNEQFF
few | - | TRBJ2-3 | TRBV6-5 | TGTGCCAGCAGTTACTCTGAACGGGGAGATACGCAGTATTTT | CASSYSERGDTQYF
- | - | TRBJ2-5 | TRBV5-1 | TGCGCCAGCAGCTTGAGGGTTGGATACGGCCGAAACACGGGAACCCAGTACTTC | CASSLRVGYGRNTGTQYF
few | TRBD1 | TRBJ1-1 | TRBV12-3/TRBV12-4 | TGTGCCAGCACCACAGGGGGCGAATCTGAAGCTTTCTTT | CASTTGGESEAFF
many | TRBD2 | TRBJ2-7 | TRBV20-1 | TGCAGTGCTAGAGAGATAAGCGGGAGAGACCCGAGGGGGCAGTACTTC | CSAREISGRDPRGQYF
few | TRBD1 | TRBJ1-6 | TRBV5-1 | TGCGCCAGCAGCTTGGTACAGGGGGTAGAATCACCCCTCCACTTT | CASSLVQGVESPLHF
few | - | TRBJ2-3 | TRBV6-4 | TGTGCCAGCAGTGCGACTTTAAGCACAGATACGCAGTATTTT | CASSATLSTDTQYF
- | TRBD2 | TRBJ2-1 | TRBV20-1 | TGCAGTGCTACCGGACTAGCGGGAGCCCCTGGCAATGAGCAGTTCTTC | CSATGLAGAPGNEQFF
- | TRBD1 | TRBJ2-5 | TRBV30 | TGTGCCTGGAGTGGAGACAGGGTTCGAGAGACCCAGTACTTC | CAWSGDRVRETQYF
- | - | TRBJ2-3 | TRBV6-1 | TGTGCCAGCAGTCTTGACCGACGCACAGATACGCAGTATTTT | CASSLDRRTDTQYF
many | TRBD2 | TRBJ2-3 | TRBV4-3 | TGCGCCAGCAGCCGTACTAGCGGGGTTCCGGATACGCAGTATTTT | CASSRTSGVPDTQYF
many | TRBD1 | TRBJ1-5 | TRBV12-3/TRBV12-4 | TGTGCCAGCAGTCCCCGACAGGGTGACCAGCCCCAGCATTTT | CASSPRQGDQPQHF
- | - | TRBJ1-2 | TRBV24-1 | TGTGCCACCAGTGACCCCGGGGCCAACTATGGCTACACCTTC | CATSDPGANYGYTF
few | - | TRBJ1-5 | TRBV5-8 | TGTGCCAGCAGACCTAGGACGGGAAGCACCCTGCATTTT | CASRPRTGSTLHF
many | - | TRBJ2-2 | TRBV27 | TGTGCCAGCAAGGCCAGATCAAGCGGCCGGGACACCGGGGAGCTGTTTTTT | CASKARSSGRDTGELFF
many | - | TRBJ2-4 | TRBV15 | TGTGCCACCAGCAGAGAGGGCGGACTTCAGTACTTC | CATSREGGLQYF
few | TRBD2 | TRBJ2-7 | TRBV20-1 | TGCAGTGCTAGAAGTCTAGCGGGAGGACGCTACGAGCAGTACTTC | CSARSLAGGRYEQYF
many | - | TRBJ2-1 | TRBV7-2 | TGTGCCAGCAGCTTAATTGTACTCTACAATGAGCAGTTCTTC | CASSLIVLYNEQFF
many | TRBD2 | TRBJ2-2 | TRBV12-3/TRBV12-4 | TGTGCCAGCAGCCCAACTAGCGGGAGGGCCCGGAGCGGGGAGCTGTTTTTT | CASSPTSGRARSGELFF
many | - | TRBJ1-3 | TRBV9 | TGTGCCAGCAGCCCCGGTGGTCGTTCGGGAAACACCATATATTTT | CASSPGGRSGNTIYF
- | - | TRBJ2-3 | TRBV6-5 | TGTGCCAGCAGTTCCCCGGTGAGGGATACGCAGTATTTT | CASSSPVRDTQYF
few | TRBD1 | TRBJ1-5 | TRBV15 | TGTGCCACCAGCACGAGACAGGGGTTGGGTCAGCCCCAGCATTTT | CATSTRQGLGQPQHF
- | - | TRBJ2-7 | TRBV5-4 | TGTGCCAGCAGCCGGAGGGAGCCGGGCGAGCAGTACTTC | CASSRREPGEQYF
few | - | TRBJ1-4 | TRBV3-1 | TGTGCCAGCGGGTGGGTCGCAACTAATGAAAAACTGTTTTTT | CASGWVATNEKLFF
- | - | TRBJ2-1 | TRBV5-1 | TGCGCCAGCAGCTTGCAGGAGCTGCTCTACAATGAGCAGTTCTTC | CASSLQELLYNEQFF
many | TRBD2 | TRBJ2-7 | TRBV6-5 | TGTGCCAGCAGTTACTCAGAGACTAGCGTATACGAGCAGTACTTC | CASSYSETSVYEQYF
few | - | TRBJ2-3 | TRBV3-1 | TGTGCCAGCAGCCACTCAGGGACAATTTTAGATACGCAGTATTTT | CASSHSGTILDTQYF
few | TRBD2 | TRBJ2-5 | TRBV10-2 | TGCGCCAGCACGCTAGCGGGAGTTGAGACCCAGTACTTC | CASTLAGVETQYF
few | - | TRBJ2-1 | TRBV30 | TGTGCCTGGAAGTCAGGGATTTACAATGAGCAGTTCTTC | CAWKSGIYNEQFF
- | - | TRBJ1-2 | TRBV20-1 | TGCAGTGCTAGAGATCGGATTGGGGACCGCTATGGCTACACCTTC | CSARDRIGDRYGYTF
once | - | TRBJ1-2 | TRBV4-2 | TGTGCCATGAGCCCCCGGGACGGCTATGGCTACACCTTC | CAMSPRDGYGYTF
many | TRBD1 | TRBJ1-1 | TRBV12-3/TRBV12-4 | TGTGCCAGCAGTTTAAAGGGGACAGGGGCGACTGAAGCTTTCTTT | CASSLKGTGATEAFF
many | TRBD1 | TRBJ2-3 | TRBV6-1 | TGTGCCAGCAAGGGTCAAGGGGGCATGACAGATACGCAGTATTTT | CASKGQGGMTDTQYF
many | - | TRBJ1-5 | TRBV7-9 | TGTGCCAGCAGCCCTCTCCAGGGTTTCCCCCAGCATTTT | CASSPLQGFPQHF
few | TRBD2 | TRBJ2-1 | TRBV20-1 | TGCAGTGCTAGAGAGGGGACTAGCGGCTACAATGAGCAGTTCTTC | CSAREGTSGYNEQFF
many | - | TRBJ1-4 | TRBV12-3/TRBV12-4 | TGTGCCAGCAGTTTATCAGGGCTCGAAAAACTGTTTTTT | CASSLSGLEKLFF
many | - | TRBJ2-1 | TRBV12-3/TRBV12-4 | TGTGCCAGCAGCCCAGAGCCGGAGAGGGGGGGGTTCTTC | CASSPEPERGGFF
- | - | TRBJ2-1 | TRBV11-1 | TGTGCCAGCAGCTTTAGGGACCCAGCCTACAATGAGCAGTTCTTC | CASSFRDPAYNEQFF
many | - | TRBJ2-7 | TRBV7-2 | TGTGCCAGCAGCTTACACGGGGTTGGGGCTCCAGTCTACGAGCAGTACTTC | CASSLHGVGAPVYEQYF
few | - | TRBJ1-4 | TRBV7-2 | TGTGCCAGCCAGCAGGGTCGGGGGGAAAAACTGTTTTTT | CASQQGRGEKLFF
few | TRBD2 | TRBJ2-7 | TRBV10-3 | TGTGCCCAATCATCCGGGACTAGCGACGAGCAGTACTTC | CAQSSGTSDEQYF
few | TRBD2 | TRBJ2-7 | TRBV5-1 | TGCGCCAGCAGCTTGAGTGGGAGCGGGGGCGAGCAGTACTTC | CASSLSGSGGEQYF
- | - | TRBJ2-1 | TRBV6-2/TRBV6-3 | TGTGCCAGCAGTTACCGGGGCGGGGAGAGGAGTGAGCAGTTCTTC | CASSYRGGERSEQFF
- | TRBD1 | TRBJ2-1 | TRBV7-8 | TGTGCCAGCAGCGGCCGACAGGGGGTTGGCAATGAGCAGTTCTTC | CASSGRQGVGNEQFF
- | TRBD2 | TRBJ2-2 | TRBV19 | TGTGCCAGTTCCCAAAGCGGGACGGCCGGGGAGCTGTTTTTT | CASSQSGTAGELFF
- | - | TRBJ2-3 | TRBV7-8 | TGTGCCAGCAGCTCTAGCCCCGTTAGCACAGATACGCAGTATTTT | CASSSSPVSTDTQYF
few | - | TRBJ2-1 | TRBV7-2 | TGTGCCAGCAGCTTAGGTCCCGCGGCGTTAAAGCAGTTCTTC | CASSLGPAALKQFF
- | - | TRBJ2-2 | TRBV12-3/TRBV12-4 | TGTGCCAGCAGTTTGCCCCTGGGGTGGGCCGGGGAGCTGTTTTTT | CASSLPLGWAGELFF
many | - | TRBJ2-2 | TRBV9 | TGTGCCAGCAGCGTAGTCGGGCATAACACCGGGGAGCTGTTTTTT | CASSVVGHNTGELFF
- | TRBD2 | TRBJ2-1 | TRBV4-3 | TGCGCCAGCAGCCAAGAACTAGCGGGAGGGCGCCAGGAGCAGTTCTTC | CASSQELAGGRQEQFF
few | TRBD1 | TRBJ1-2 | TRBV28 | TGTGCCAGTGTACAGGGGCCGGGCTATGGCTACACCTTC | CASVQGPGYGYTF
many | - | TRBJ2-7 | TRBV24-1 | TGTGCCACCAGTGACCCCGGGACAAACTACGAGCAGTACTTC | CATSDPGTNYEQYF
- | - | TRBJ2-7 | TRBV10-3 | TGTGCCATCAGCCTCGGGACTGCAATTTACGAGCAGTACTTC | CAISLGTAIYEQYF